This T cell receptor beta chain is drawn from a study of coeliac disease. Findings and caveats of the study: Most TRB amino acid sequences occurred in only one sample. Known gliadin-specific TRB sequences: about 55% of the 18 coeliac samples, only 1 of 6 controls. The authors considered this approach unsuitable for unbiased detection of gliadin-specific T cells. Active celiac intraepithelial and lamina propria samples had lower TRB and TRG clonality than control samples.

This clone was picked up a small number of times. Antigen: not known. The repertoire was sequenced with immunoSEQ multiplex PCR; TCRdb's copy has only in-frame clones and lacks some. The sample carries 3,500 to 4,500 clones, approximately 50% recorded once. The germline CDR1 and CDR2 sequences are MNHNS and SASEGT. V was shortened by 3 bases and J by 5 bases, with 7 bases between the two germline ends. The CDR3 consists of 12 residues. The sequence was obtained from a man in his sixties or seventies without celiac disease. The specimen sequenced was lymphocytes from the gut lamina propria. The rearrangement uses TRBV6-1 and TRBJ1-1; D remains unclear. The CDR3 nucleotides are TGTGCCAGCAGTGAGGGCTTTACTGAAGCTTTCTTT. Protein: CASSEGFTEAFF.